These 24 T cell receptor beta chains originate from one sample sequenced in a study of identifying expanded T cells in peripheral blood. The repertoire was sequenced with immunoSEQ multiplex PCR; TCRdb's copy has only in-frame clones and lacks some. This sample has about 76,000 clones, with approximately 84% found just once. Sequencing input: blood. These receptors all come from a person between 18 and 75 years old in good health.

A few counts support this clone. V and J are TRBV7-2 and TRBJ2-2; 7 bases align to TRBD1. The germline gives CDR1 SGHTA, CDR2 FQGNSA. Germline trimming cut 1 base from V and 4 bases from J; bases unmatched to any gene: 6. This CDR3 spans 16 amino acids. CDR3 DNA sequence: TGTGCCAGCAGCTTAGGACAGGGTGGTGGCACCGGGGAGCTGTTTTTT. It codes for CASSLGQGGGTGELFF.

The chain carries TRBV18 and TRBJ1-2; 10 nucleotides match TRBD1. The CDR3 spans 17 residues. V shed 2 bases, J shed 8 bases, and the junction held 14 bases outside the gene matches. Germline V CDR1 and CDR2: KGHSH, LQKENI. In DNA, the CDR3 is TGTGCCAGCTCACCAACTCATCCGGGACAGGGGTTTAGGGGCTACACCTTC. Translation gives CASSPTHPGQGFRGYTF.

This rearrangement joins TRBV2 to TRBJ2-7; TRBD2 aligns across 8 bases. This CDR3 has 14 residues. The J segment lost 3 bases and the V segment lost 4 bases, leaving 5 bases of the junction unmatched. Germline lookup yields CDR1 SNHLY and CDR2 FYNNEI. The CDR3 loop reads CASSATSVDYEQYF. CDR3 bases: TGTGCCAGCAGTGCGACTAGCGTAGACTACGAGCAGTACTTC.

V and J are TRBV19 and TRBJ1-1; no clear D gene. Looked up from germline, CDR1 is LNHDA and CDR2 is SQIVND (reference sequence). CDR3 length: 15 amino acids. Trimming removed 5 bases at V and 4 bases at J, with 17 bases between. In DNA, the CDR3 is TGTGCCAGTAGTTCAAGGACGGGTGTGGGCACTGAAGCTTTCTTT. It yields the protein CASSSRTGVGTEAFF.

J is TRBJ2-1 and V is TRBV11-2, with 7 nucleotides matching TRBD1. Germline V gene sequence: CDR1 SGHAT, CDR2 FQNNGV. This CDR3 contains 13 residues. J lost 5 bases, V lost 3 bases, and 1 base had no gene match. For the CDR3, the DNA is TGTGCCAGCAGCTTTACAGGGGACAATGAGCAGTTCTTC. Translating gives CASSFTGDNEQFF.

The V gene is TRBV28, the J gene TRBJ1-4; a weak D match, TRBD1 (5 bases). The CDR3 loop spans 14 amino acids. V lost 1 base, J lost 2 bases, and 5 bases lay in between. Per germline, CDR1 MDHEN and CDR2 SYDVKM. CDR3 bases: TGTGCCAGCAGTTTATCAGGGACTAATGAAAAACTGTTTTTT. Protein sequence: CASSLSGTNEKLFF.

V gene TRBV10-3 combines with J gene TRBJ2-5, with 9 bases matching TRBD2. The CDR3 loop spans 18 amino acids. Losses at the gene ends were 0 bases for V and 4 bases for J; bases not matched to a gene: 12. Germline CDR1 reads ENHRY; CDR2 reads SYGVKD. The CDR3 loop reads CAISESWALAGVVETQYF. The CDR3 region has the DNA TGTGCCATCAGTGAGTCCTGGGCCTTAGCGGGAGTAGTAGAGACCCAGTACTTC.

On this clone: The sample carries other DNA sequences with the same CDR3. The V and J genes are TRBV19 and TRBJ2-2; D ambiguous. The V gene lost 3 bases and the J gene lost 0 bases, with 5 bases spanning the gap. The CDR3 covers 14 residues. Germline lookup yields CDR1 LNHDA and CDR2 SQIVND (reference sequence). CDR3 loop: CASSIAANTGELFF. The CDR3 bases are TGTGCCAGTAGTATCGCAGCGAACACCGGGGAGCTGTTTTTT.

This clone was picked up one time. The chain joins TRBV5-1 to TRBJ1-1, with a possible D match to TRBD1 (6 bases). This CDR3 is built from 13 residues. Trimming cost V 4 bases and J 2 bases, with 9 bases left between them. Germline CDR1 and CDR2: SGHRS and YFSETQ. This CDR3 is CASSKGQNTEAFF. CDR3 coding DNA: TGCGCCAGCAGCAAGGGACAAAACACTGAAGCTTTCTTT.

The chain has TRBV7-6 and TRBJ1-4; D might be TRBD1 (6 bases). Germline values: CDR1 SGHVS, CDR2 FNYEAQ. This CDR3 contains 17 residues. V was shortened by 3 bases and J by 7 bases, with 21 bases between the two germline ends. CDR3 coding DNA: TGTGCCAGCAGCTTTCTACCTACAGGGCTTGTAGGTGAAAAACTGTTTTTT. It is translated as CASSFLPTGLVGEKLFF.

A few counts support this clone. This chain joins TRBV10-3 and TRBJ1-5; D is perhaps TRBD1 (5 bases). Trimming pared 0 bases from V and 2 bases from J, leaving 17 bases between. Per germline, CDR1 ENHRY and CDR2 SYGVKD. The CDR3 extends over 18 amino acids. CDR3 sequence: CAISESWRQARGNQPQHF. The DNA of the CDR3 is TGTGCCATCAGTGAGTCGTGGAGGCAAGCCAGGGGCAATCAGCCCCAGCATTTT.

The chain couples TRBV5-3 to TRBJ2-3; a possible D gene is TRBD2 (5 bases). TRBV5-3 is recorded as an ORF, its role being uncertain. The CDR3 contains 16 residues. The V end was cut by 0 bases, the J end by 1 base, with 12 bases between. The CDR3 DNA is TGTGCCAGAAGCTTGGTTCGGAGAGCGGGCACAGATACGCAGTATTTT. Its protein is CARSLVRRAGTDTQYF.

In its sample, this clone was seen once. V gene TRBV6-6 combines with J gene TRBJ2-7; D not certain. The germline V gene encodes CDR1 MNHNY and CDR2 SVGAGI (reference sequence). V was pared by 5 bases and J by 3 bases, with 11 bases between. This CDR3 contains 13 residues. CDR3 loop: CASSNPDGYEQYF. The CDR3 bases are TGTGCCAGCAGTAACCCGGACGGCTACGAGCAGTACTTC.

The chain employs TRBV5-6 and TRBJ1-1; unclear D gene. The V gene lost 0 bases and the J gene lost 0 bases, with 3 bases spanning the gap. Germline loops: CDR1 SGHDT, CDR2 YYEEEE. The CDR3 length is 13 residues. Written as DNA, the CDR3 is TGTGCCAGCAGCTTGGACATGAACACTGAAGCTTTCTTT. This gives the protein CASSLDMNTEAFF.

The chain has TRBV6-5 and TRBJ2-6; TRBD2 is a possible D gene (6 bases). Germline V gene data show CDR1 as MNHEY and CDR2 as SVGAGI. The V end was cut by 0 bases, the J end by 3 bases, with 9 bases between. This CDR3 contains 16 residues. The CDR3 loop reads CASSYSPGSGANVLTF. For the CDR3, the DNA is TGTGCCAGCAGTTACTCCCCCGGGAGTGGGGCCAACGTCCTGACTTTC.

The V call is TRBV28, the J call TRBJ2-5; D gene uncertain. The V gene's germline CDR1 is MDHEN and CDR2 SYDVKM. Trimming left V 6 bases short and J 6 bases short, with 11 bases between. The CDR3 is 12 amino acids. The CDR3 DNA sequence: TGTGCCAGCAGGCCCAATTATCAGACCCAGTACTTC. Residues: CASRPNYQTQYF. The whole variable domain, filled in from reference TRBV28 and TRBJ2-5, reads DVKVTQSSRYLVKRTGEKVFLECVQDMDHENMFWYRQDPGLGLRLIYFSYDVKMKEKGDIPEGYSVSREKKERFSLILESASTNQTSMYLCASRPNYQTQYFGPGTRLLVL.

Regarding this clone: The sample holds other DNA sequences that translate to the same CDR3. The chain has TRBV6-6 and TRBJ1-5; 7 nucleotides agree with TRBD1. This CDR3 has 14 amino acids. In germline, CDR1 is MNHNY, CDR2 SVGAGI (reference sequence). J was trimmed by 2 bases and V by 6 bases; bases with no gene match: 4. The CDR3 reads CASSPTGGNQPQHF. The CDR3, as DNA: TGTGCCAGCAGCCCAACAGGGGGCAATCAGCCCCAGCATTTT.

This clone was counted only a few times. The gene calls are TRBV5-4 and TRBJ2-2, with D tentatively TRBD1 (5 bases). This CDR3 comprises 15 residues. V was cut by 1 base and J by 5 bases, with 12 bases left in between. The V gene's germline CDR1 is SGHNT and CDR2 YYREEE (reference sequence). CDR3 coding DNA: TGTGCCAGCAGCTTGCAGGGAATAGGGACCGGGGAGCTGTTTTTT. This translates into CASSLQGIGTGELFF.

The genes are TRBV12-5 and TRBJ1-5; D unclear. V was trimmed by 4 bases and J by 4 bases, leaving 5 bases between them. There are 12 residues in the CDR3. Germline V lookup: CDR1 LGHNT, CDR2 FRNRAP. In nucleotides, the CDR3 is TGTGCTAGTGGTTCTCAGAATCAGCCCCAGCATTTT. The encoded protein is CASGSQNQPQHF.

The rearrangement joins TRBV19 to TRBJ2-7; 8 nucleotides line up with TRBD1. The V segment lost 6 bases and the J segment 2 bases; nucleotides outside the gene matches: 6. Germline V CDR1 and CDR2: LNHDA, SQIVND (reference sequence). The CDR3 has 14 amino acids. The CDR3 here is CASSLRDRPYEQYF. In DNA, the CDR3 is TGTGCCAGTAGCCTGCGGGACAGGCCCTACGAGCAGTACTTC.

The V and J genes are TRBV18 and TRBJ2-1; 9 positions agree with TRBD2. V was pared by 4 bases and J by 4 bases, with 5 bases of the junction left unmatched. The germline CDR1 and CDR2 sequences are KGHSH and LQKENI. The length of the CDR3 is 15 residues. CDR3 coding DNA: TGTGCCAGCTCACTCCCGACTAGCGGTTACAATGAGCAGTTCTTC. Protein sequence: CASSLPTSGYNEQFF.

This rearrangement joins TRBV7-9 to TRBJ1-3, with TRBD1 identical over 8 bases. This CDR3 is 16 amino acids long. The ends lost 4 bases at V and 3 bases at J; junction bases unmatched: 8. Germline V gives CDR1 SEHNR, CDR2 FQNEAQ (reference sequence). Written as DNA, the CDR3 is TGTGCCAGCAGCTCACCACCGGGACAGGATGGAAACACCATATATTTT. It codes for CASSSPPGQDGNTIYF.

This chain connects TRBV28 to TRBJ2-2; no clear D gene. The CDR3 runs to 16 residues. Germline CDR1 is MDHEN and CDR2 is SYDVKM. Trimming stripped 3 bases from V and 4 bases from J, with 15 bases between. For the CDR3, the DNA is TGTGCCAGCAGTTTCTCCGAGGAACTTAGCACCGGGGAGCTGTTTTTT. Translating it yields CASSFSEELSTGELFF.

The chain is built from TRBV19 and TRBJ2-3; tentative D call: TRBD1 (5 bases). CDR1 and CDR2 from the germline V gene are LNHDA and SQIVND (reference sequence). The CDR3 is 15 residues long. V was shortened by 6 bases and J by 5 bases, with 18 bases between the two germline ends. The CDR3 DNA sequence: TGTGCCAGTAGCGTCGACAGAGTGTATGTAGATACGCAGTATTTT. Translated, it gives CASSVDRVYVDTQYF.